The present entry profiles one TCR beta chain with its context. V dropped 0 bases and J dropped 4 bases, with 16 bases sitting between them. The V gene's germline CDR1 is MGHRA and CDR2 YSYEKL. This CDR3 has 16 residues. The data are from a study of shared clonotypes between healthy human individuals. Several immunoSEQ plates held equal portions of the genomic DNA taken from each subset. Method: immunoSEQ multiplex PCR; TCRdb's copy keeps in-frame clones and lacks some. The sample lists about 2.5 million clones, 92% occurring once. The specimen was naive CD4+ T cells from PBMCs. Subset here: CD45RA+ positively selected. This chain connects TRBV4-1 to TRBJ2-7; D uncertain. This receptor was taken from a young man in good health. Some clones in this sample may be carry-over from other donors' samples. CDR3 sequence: CASSQEENSEFYEQYF. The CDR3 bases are TGCGCCAGCAGCCAAGAGGAAAACAGCGAATTTTACGAGCAGTACTTC.